Below are 24 T cell receptor beta chains sequenced from a single sample in a study of response to subunit inactivated influenza vaccine. TCRdb re-derived calls from the RT-PCR reads in MiXCR, one entry per CDR3 protein. Of about 540,000 distinct CDR3 sequences listed, roughly 25% are singletons. This sample also appeared in a second study, on T cells expressing NK-cell markers. That report adds: Synthesis of TCR beta cDNA relied on 5'RACE template switching carrying UMIs.

Sequencing was performed on CD4+ T cells sorted from PBMCs, taken about 12 days after vaccination. These receptors all come from a man in his fifties who received an inactivated influenza vaccine.

The chain employs TRBV29-1 and TRBJ2-7; 7 nucleotides agree with TRBD1. Germline V gives CDR1 SQVTM, CDR2 ANQGSEA. J lost 9 bases, V lost 4 bases, and 6 bases had no gene match. The CDR3 is made up of 11 amino acids. The CDR3 DNA sequence: TGCAGCGTTGGACAGGGCATAGGGCAGTACTTC. This translates into CSVGQGIGQYF.

The CDR3 loop is CASSLRGSGASNYGYTF. CDR3 in DNA: TGCGCCAGCAGCTTGAGAGGGTCAGGGGCCTCTAACTATGGCTACACCTTC. The gene calls are TRBV5-1 and TRBJ1-2; D perhaps matches TRBD1 (6 bases). This CDR3 spans 17 amino acids. V was pared by 1 base and J by 0 bases, with 16 bases between. The germline CDR1 and CDR2 sequences are SGHRS and YFSETQ.

This clonotype was found many times. J is TRBJ1-3 and V is TRBV10-3; D is perhaps TRBD1 (5 bases). With 5 bases removed from V and 0 bases from J, the gap between germline ends came to 11 bases. The CDR3 has 15 amino acids. Germline CDR1 is ENHRY and CDR2 is SYGVKD. The CDR3: CAISTGASSGNTIYF. CDR3 DNA: TGTGCCATCAGTACCGGGGCGAGCTCTGGAAACACCATATATTTT.

This clonotype has ten or more counts. The V gene is TRBV12-3 or TRBV12-4, the J gene TRBJ2-7; D gene unclear. This CDR3 is 11 amino acids long. Trimming removed 6 bases at V and 2 bases at J, with 5 bases between. The CDR3 coding sequence is TGTGCCAGCAGCACAGCCTACGAGCAGTACTTC. Its protein is CASSTAYEQYF.

This clonotype has only a few counts. The V call is TRBV12-3 or TRBV12-4, the J call TRBJ1-1; TRBD1 is a possible D gene (6 bases). V was clipped by 7 bases and J by 5 bases, with 14 bases between them. This CDR3 has 13 residues. The CDR3 spells CASKRQVWTEAFF. CDR3 bases: TGTGCCAGCAAAAGACAGGTTTGGACTGAAGCTTTCTTT.

The chain combines TRBV10-3 with TRBJ2-6; D gene unclear. Germline-derived CDR1 and CDR2 are ENHRY and SYGVKD. V was cut by 3 bases and J by 1 base, with 7 bases left in between. The CDR3 is made up of 15 amino acids. CDR3 DNA sequence: TGTGCCATCAGTGAACAGCTATCTGGGGCCAACGTCCTGACTTTC. Translation: CAISEQLSGANVLTF.

This clonotype appeared a few times. The chain recombines TRBV4-3 with TRBJ2-1; D possibly corresponds to TRBD2 (5 bases). Looked up from germline, CDR1 is LGHNA and CDR2 is YSLEER. The CDR3 loop spans 16 amino acids. Deletions cut 0 bases from V and 0 bases from J, with 9 bases between. The chain's CDR3 is CASSQDRGTSYNEQFF. The CDR3 DNA reads as TGCGCCAGCAGCCAAGATCGGGGTACCTCCTACAATGAGCAGTTCTTC.

This clonotype has only a few counts. The chain uses TRBV27 and TRBJ1-2; 11 bases are shared with TRBD1. The V segment lost 6 bases and the J segment 7 bases; nucleotides outside the gene matches: 7. CDR1 is MNHEY and CDR2 is SMNVEV in the germline V gene (reference sequence). This CDR3 is 14 amino acids long. DNA of the CDR3: TGTGCCAGCAGCACCCGGGACAGGGGGGTTGGCTACACCTTC. Translated, it gives CASSTRDRGVGYTF.

This CDR3 reads CASSAGTGGRETQYF. CDR3 sequence (DNA): TGTGCCAGCAGCGCCGGGACAGGGGGCAGGGAGACCCAGTACTTC. This chain connects TRBV7-9 to TRBJ2-5, with 12 bases matching TRBD1. This CDR3 is 15 amino acids long. Germline trimming cut 5 bases from V and 5 bases from J; bases unmatched to any gene: 6. The germline V gene has CDR1 SEHNR and CDR2 FQNEAQ (reference sequence).

This rearrangement joins TRBV29-1 to TRBJ2-3; TRBD2 agrees at 8 bases. The V gene's germline CDR1 is SQVTM and CDR2 ANQGSEA. V trimming: 4 bases; J trimming: 2 bases; junction bases outside the gene matches: 8. The CDR3 loop spans 15 amino acids. CDR3 in amino acids: CSVVRIAGSTDTQYF. CDR3 bases: TGCAGCGTTGTACGAATAGCGGGATCCACAGATACGCAGTATTTT.

Written as DNA, the CDR3 is TGTGCCAGCAGCTTAACTTCAGCCTCAGATACGCAGTATTTT. As protein: CASSLTSASDTQYF. The V call is TRBV7-3, the J call TRBJ2-3, with D unresolved. Germline assignment: CDR1 SGHTA and CDR2 FQGTGA. The CDR3 contains 14 residues. The V gene lost 0 bases and the J gene lost 4 bases, with 8 bases spanning the gap.

The chain employs TRBV29-1 and TRBJ2-7, with 7 bases matching TRBD1. Looked up from germline, CDR1 is SQVTM and CDR2 is ANQGSEA. Trimming at V came to 5 bases and at J to 5 bases, leaving 9 bases not matched to a gene. The CDR3 sequence is 13 residues long. CDR3 protein: CSVSGTDYNEQYF. Here the CDR3 DNA reads TGCAGCGTTTCCGGGACAGACTATAACGAGCAGTACTTC.

J is TRBJ2-3 and V is TRBV5-6; 7 bases agree with TRBD2. CDR1 SGHDT and CDR2 YYEEEE come from the germline V gene. J was trimmed by 4 bases and V by 0 bases; bases with no gene match: 5. CDR3 length: 15 amino acids. As DNA, the CDR3 is TGTGCCAGCAGCTTGGATTGGACTAGGTCAGATACGCAGTATTTT. Translated, it gives CASSLDWTRSDTQYF.

This clonotype showed up just a few times. V gene TRBV4-1 combines with J gene TRBJ2-7; 9 bases are shared with TRBD2. The V gene's germline CDR1 is MGHRA and CDR2 YSYEKL. The CDR3 runs 16 residues. V shed 3 bases and J 3 bases; nucleotides not matched to a gene: 9. The CDR3 here is CASSHPGTSTDYEQYF. The DNA of the CDR3 is TGCGCCAGCAGCCATCCCGGGACTAGCACTGACTACGAGCAGTACTTC.

The chain combines TRBV7-2 with TRBJ2-2; 9 nucleotides align to TRBD2. CDR1 is SGHTA and CDR2 is FQGNSA in the germline V gene. The CDR3 has 17 amino acids. V lost 1 base and J lost 6; bases outside the gene matches: 9. CDR3 in DNA: TGTGCCAGCAGCTTAGGGGGGCTAGCGGGAAATGCCGGGGAGCTGTTTTTT. Protein sequence: CASSLGGLAGNAGELFF.

This clonotype has ten or more counts. The chain is built from TRBV4-2 and TRBJ2-5, with 9 bases lining up with TRBD1. The ends lost 4 bases at V and 4 bases at J; junction bases unmatched: 4. Germline lookup yields CDR1 LGHNA and CDR2 YNFKEQ. This CDR3 spans 14 amino acids. The CDR3 region has the DNA TGTGCCAGCAGCCCCCGGACAGGGGCAGAGACCCAGTACTTC. Translating it yields CASSPRTGAETQYF.

The rearrangement uses TRBV5-5 and TRBJ1-5; maybe TRBD1 (5 bases). V lost 5 bases, J lost 2 bases, and 17 bases lay in between. The germline V gene encodes CDR1 SGHKS and CDR2 YYEKEE (reference sequence). The CDR3 length is 16 residues. CDR3 nucleotide sequence: TGTGCCAGCAGTATCCTTGGGGCCGGGGGCAATCAGCCCCAGCATTTT. It is translated as CASSILGAGGNQPQHF.

This clonotype was detected only a few times. J is TRBJ2-7 and V is TRBV10-3; D is unresolved. V lost 2 bases, J lost 3 bases, and 8 bases lay in between. Germline-derived CDR1 and CDR2 are ENHRY and SYGVKD. The CDR3 sequence is 13 residues long. The CDR3 bases are TGTGCCATCAGTGAGAGGACGGGCTACGAGCAGTACTTC. Its translation is CAISERTGYEQYF.

The chain couples TRBV5-1 to TRBJ2-7, with 7 positions matching TRBD2. V gave up 0 bases and J gave up 5 bases; unmatched junction bases: 8. Germline loops: CDR1 SGHRS, CDR2 YFSETQ. CDR3 length: 15 residues. The CDR3 bases are TGCGCCAGCAGCTTGGAGGGGCGGGAGAACAACGAGCAGTACTTC. This encodes CASSLEGRENNEQYF.

J is TRBJ2-1 and V is TRBV28, with no clear D. CDR1 and CDR2 from the germline V gene are MDHEN and SYDVKM. Trimming stripped 2 bases from V and 7 bases from J, with 6 bases between. This CDR3 has 12 residues. The CDR3: CASSLVANEQFF. The DNA of the CDR3 is TGTGCCAGCAGTTTAGTCGCTAATGAGCAGTTCTTC.

This clonotype appeared many times. The chain recombines TRBV6-1 with TRBJ1-1; D call uncertain. Germline V gene sequence: CDR1 MNHNS, CDR2 SASEGT. The CDR3 loop spans 14 amino acids. V was shortened by 6 bases and J by 0 bases, with 11 bases between the two germline ends. The CDR3 sequence: CASSRRTLNTEAFF. The CDR3 DNA reads as TGTGCCAGCAGCCGCAGGACCTTGAACACTGAAGCTTTCTTT.

The V gene is TRBV20-1, the J gene TRBJ2-1, with TRBD2 matching 11 bases. J lost 8 bases, V lost 1 base, and 10 bases had no gene match. Germline loops: CDR1 DFQATT, CDR2 SNEGSKA (reference sequence). This CDR3 has 16 amino acids. The CDR3 spells CSARADSGRADYEQFF. CDR3 nucleotides: TGCAGTGCTAGAGCGGATAGCGGGAGGGCCGACTATGAGCAGTTCTTC.

This rearrangement joins TRBV18 to TRBJ2-5, with D possibly matching TRBD2 (6 bases). Germline-derived CDR1 and CDR2 are KGHSH and LQKENI. Trimming pared 6 bases from V and 5 bases from J, leaving 13 bases between. This CDR3 comprises 13 residues. CDR3 loop: CASSPREHETQYF. The DNA for the CDR3 is TGTGCCAGCTCTCCCCGGGAGCACGAGACCCAGTACTTC.

This clonotype occurred a few times. The V gene is TRBV5-1, the J gene TRBJ2-7; TRBD1 matches at 7 bases. Germline V CDR1 and CDR2: SGHRS, YFSETQ. The CDR3 runs to 15 residues. After removal of 3 bases from V and 0 bases from J, the junction contained 6 bases not matched to a gene. The DNA for the CDR3 is TGCGCCAGCAGCTCTACAGGGGTAAGCTCCTACGAGCAGTACTTC. Amino acids: CASSSTGVSSYEQYF.